The 9 T cell receptor beta chains presented below share a single source sample, sequenced in a study of blood T cell repertoires in COVID-19. The protocol was immunoSEQ multiplex PCR, while the TCRdb copy is restricted to in-frame clones and leaves out a portion. The sample contains over 150,000 clones, 79% of which appear only once. Sequences were obtained from PBMCs or T cells enriched from blood (not recorded which). The receptors here all came from an older woman in a cohort exposed to, infected with or recovered from COVID-19 (not recorded which).

This chain links TRBV27 with TRBJ2-5; 7 bases map to TRBD2. The germline V gene encodes CDR1 MNHEY and CDR2 SMNVEV (reference sequence). The junction had 2 bases not matched to a gene; V was cut back by 3 bases and J by 1 base. The CDR3 length is 14 residues. The DNA for the CDR3 is TGTGCCAGCAGTTTGGCGGGGGTCCAAGAGACCCAGTACTTC. It is translated as CASSLAGVQETQYF.

J is TRBJ1-1 and V is TRBV28; D possibly corresponds to TRBD1 (6 bases). The CDR3 is made up of 15 amino acids. Germline V lookup: CDR1 MDHEN, CDR2 SYDVKM. Trimming cost V 5 bases and J 6 bases, with 19 bases left between them. CDR3 DNA: TGTGCCAGCAGTCCGGGAGGGGGTTCAGGCGCTGAAGCTTTCTTT. Translating it yields CASSPGGGSGAEAFF. The variable domain in full, with the rest retrieved from reference TRBV28 and TRBJ1-1, is DVKVTQSSRYLVKRTGEKVFLECVQDMDHENMFWYRQDPGLGLRLIYFSYDVKMKEKGDIPEGYSVSREKKERFSLILESASTNQTSMYLCASSPGGGSGAEAFFGQGTRLTVV.

The J gene is TRBJ1-1, the V gene TRBV10-3; 9 bases agree with TRBD1. The germline gives CDR1 ENHRY, CDR2 SYGVKD. The CDR3 runs to 15 residues. V dropped 4 bases and J dropped 4; count of bases not matched to a gene: 7. Here the CDR3 DNA reads TGTGCCATCAGTGGCACGACAGGGGGAGGCACTGAAGCTTTCTTT. Translated: CAISGTTGGGTEAFF.

The J gene is TRBJ2-7, the V gene TRBV4-1; the match to TRBD2 covers 11 bases. V shed 4 bases and J 7 bases; nucleotides not matched to a gene: 12. This CDR3 is built from 16 residues. Germline V gene data show CDR1 as MGHRA and CDR2 as YSYEKL. The CDR3 reads CASSRTTSGISWEQYF. In DNA, the CDR3 is TGCGCCAGCAGCCGCACGACTAGCGGGATCTCGTGGGAGCAGTACTTC.

The chain has TRBV5-4 and TRBJ2-3, with a tentative D call TRBD1 (8 bases). Germline CDR1 is SGHNT and CDR2 is YYREEE (reference sequence). Trimming took off 2 bases at V and 7 bases at J, with 29 bases between the two ends. This CDR3 region has 19 residues. The DNA of the CDR3 is TGTGCCAGCAGCTTTTTTTCGGGAGGTCCAGACAGGGGAGGAAATACGCAGTATTTT. It specifies CASSFFSGGPDRGGNTQYF.

J is TRBJ1-5 and V is TRBV19, with D perhaps TRBD1 (5 bases). CDR3 length: 16 amino acids. Germline V CDR1 and CDR2: LNHDA, SQIVND (reference sequence). Trimming left V 6 bases short and J 5 bases short, with 20 bases between. The CDR3 here is CASSSLGEGDYQPQHF. The CDR3 nucleotides are TGTGCCAGTAGCTCCCTGGGGGAAGGGGACTATCAGCCCCAGCATTTT.

The rearrangement links TRBV19 to TRBJ2-7, with TRBD1 identical over 7 bases. This CDR3 comprises 14 residues. V dropped 5 bases and J dropped 3; count of bases not matched to a gene: 7. Germline CDR1 reads LNHDA; CDR2 reads SQIVND (reference sequence). CDR3 coding DNA: TGTGCCAGTAGTCTTAATGACAGGGACTACGAGCAGTACTTC. As protein: CASSLNDRDYEQYF.

This chain links TRBV3-1 (or the pseudogene TRBV3-2) with TRBJ1-1; 8 positions match TRBD1. V was clipped by 2 bases and J by 4 bases; unmatched bases: 6. CDR1 and CDR2 from the germline V gene are LGHDT and YNNKEL (reference sequence). CDR3 length equals 15 residues. CDR3 in DNA: TGTGCCAGCAGCCAACCACGACAGGGGTTCACTGAAGCTTTCTTT. Amino acids: CASSQPRQGFTEAFF.

The chain links TRBV19 to TRBJ2-7; possibly TRBD2 for D (5 bases). Trimming stripped 6 bases from V and 5 bases from J, with 20 bases between. This CDR3 contains 15 residues. Germline V gives CDR1 LNHDA, CDR2 SQIVND (reference sequence). This CDR3 reads CASRLNSLLEDEQYF. The CDR3 region has the DNA TGTGCCAGTAGACTAAACAGCCTTTTGGAGGACGAGCAGTACTTC.